The 16 T cell receptor beta chains below were found in one sample sequenced in a study of CD8 T cells in ankylosing spondylitis. TCRdb re-analysed the 5' RACE reads in MiXCR, keeping a single row per CDR3 protein. The sample has about 130,000 distinct CDR3 sequences, about 6.5% seen once. Sample: blood, either unsorted or a sorted T cell fraction (not recorded which). These receptors were obtained from a male donor with ankylosing spondylitis or in good health (not recorded which).

This clonotype was seen repeatedly, ten times or more. The chain carries TRBV12-3 or TRBV12-4 and TRBJ2-7; D unclear. The CDR3 has 15 residues. Trimming removed 1 base from V and 3 bases from J, with 13 bases in between. CDR3: CASSLGPEINYEQYF. The CDR3 bases are TGTGCCAGCAGTTTAGGGCCAGAGATTAACTACGAGCAGTACTTC.

This clonotype was observed many times. This chain uses TRBV5-1 with TRBJ1-4; D unclear. The CDR3 loop spans 13 amino acids. Trimming cost V 4 bases and J 0 bases, with 4 bases left between them. CDR1 and CDR2 from the germline V gene are SGHRS and YFSETQ. Here the CDR3 reads CASSPSTNEKLFF. The CDR3 region has the DNA TGCGCCAGCAGCCCTTCAACTAATGAAAAACTGTTTTTT.

This clonotype was recorded many times. The chain uses TRBV6-5 and TRBJ2-3; 9 bases align to TRBD2. Germline trimming cut 0 bases from V and 4 bases from J; bases unmatched to any gene: 5. The germline CDR1 and CDR2 sequences are MNHEY and SVGAGI. CDR3 length: 16 residues. DNA for the CDR3: TGTGCCAGCAGTTACTCGGTAGCGGGAGCAGCAGATACGCAGTATTTT. It is translated as CASSYSVAGAADTQYF.

This rearrangement joins TRBV10-3 to TRBJ2-5; D not resolved. V lost 0 bases to trimming and J lost 5 bases, with 4 bases between them. The germline V gene encodes CDR1 ENHRY and CDR2 SYGVKD. The CDR3 runs to 12 residues. The chain's CDR3 is CAISESMETQYF. The CDR3 DNA is TGTGCCATCAGTGAGTCGATGGAGACCCAGTACTTC.

This clonotype was seen at least ten times. This chain connects TRBV7-2 to TRBJ2-7; D is ambiguous. V lost 5 bases, J lost 3 bases, and 8 bases lay in between. Germline CDR1 is SGHTA and CDR2 is FQGNSA. CDR3 length: 12 residues. This CDR3 is CASSGANYEQYF. In nucleotides, the CDR3 is TGTGCCAGCAGCGGCGCCAACTACGAGCAGTACTTC.

The sample holds many counts of this clonotype. The rearrangement joins TRBV6-2 or TRBV6-3 to TRBJ2-1; TRBD2 agrees at 9 bases. The CDR3 covers 15 residues. From germline, CDR1 is MNHEY and CDR2 SVGEGT. V dropped 7 bases and J dropped 3; count of bases not matched to a gene: 7. CDR3 residues: CASTPTSGLYNEQFF. DNA for the CDR3: TGTGCCAGCACCCCGACTAGCGGACTCTACAATGAGCAGTTCTTC.

This clonotype was detected ten times or more. This chain joins TRBV12-3 or TRBV12-4 and TRBJ2-3; 12 bases map to TRBD2. This CDR3 has 18 residues. With 10 bases clipped from V and 4 bases from J, the junction kept 18 bases outside the gene matches. The CDR3 is CATSGGLAGSRPPDTQYF. The DNA of the CDR3 is TGTGCCACATCCGGAGGACTAGCGGGATCAAGGCCCCCAGATACGCAGTATTTT.

This clonotype was detected many times. The V call is TRBV20-1, the J call TRBJ2-2; 8 nucleotides match TRBD1. This CDR3 contains 15 residues. In germline, CDR1 is DFQATT, CDR2 SNEGSKA (reference sequence). V gave up 5 bases and J gave up 6 bases; unmatched junction bases: 11. The CDR3 reads CSAGGQATYPGELFF. The CDR3 coding sequence is TGCAGTGCTGGGGGACAGGCGACTTATCCCGGGGAGCTGTTTTTT.

This clonotype was found many times. V and J are TRBV5-1 and TRBJ2-3, with 8 bases matching TRBD2. This CDR3 has 15 residues. Germline V gives CDR1 SGHRS, CDR2 YFSETQ. Trimming took 1 base from V and 3 from J; bases not matched to a gene: 4. Here the CDR3 reads CASSLYSGVTDTQYF. The CDR3 bases are TGCGCCAGCAGCTTGTATAGCGGGGTAACAGATACGCAGTATTTT.

This clonotype was observed at least ten times. The chain combines TRBV18 with TRBJ1-1; TRBD1 matches 7 bases. The CDR3 covers 15 residues. V dropped 3 bases and J dropped 1; count of bases not matched to a gene: 5. Per the germline V gene, CDR1 is KGHSH and CDR2 is LQKENI. The CDR3 region has the DNA TGTGCCAGCTCACCCGTGACAGGGAGGAACACTGAAGCTTTCTTT. Its protein is CASSPVTGRNTEAFF.

This chain joins TRBV7-3 and TRBJ2-3, with D hard to call. The germline gives CDR1 SGHTA, CDR2 FQGTGA. V was shortened by 2 bases and J by 6 bases, with 12 bases between the two germline ends. The CDR3 sequence is 14 residues long. As DNA, the CDR3 is TGTGCCAGCAGCTTACTGGCGGATTCGGATACGCAGTATTTT. It encodes CASSLLADSDTQYF.

This clonotype has at least ten counts. The V call is TRBV7-9, the J call TRBJ2-7; possibly TRBD1 for D (5 bases). The CDR3 covers 15 residues. V was cut by 5 bases and J by 2 bases, with 16 bases left in between. CDR1 and CDR2 from the germline V gene are SEHNR and FQNEAQ (reference sequence). The CDR3 is CASSLSSAGPYEQYF. The CDR3 coding sequence is TGTGCCAGCAGCCTCAGCTCGGCAGGGCCCTACGAGCAGTACTTC.

This clonotype was seen ten or more times. This chain connects TRBV20-1 to TRBJ2-3; D gene uncertain. Between the trimmed V and J ends, which lost 6 bases and 1 base, there was a span of 11 bases. CDR3 length: 13 residues. Germline lookup yields CDR1 DFQATT and CDR2 SNEGSKA (reference sequence). The CDR3 sequence: CSASRAGTDTQYF. CDR3 sequence (DNA): TGCAGTGCAAGCCGGGCGGGCACAGATACGCAGTATTTT.

This clonotype has ten or more counts. This chain connects TRBV28 to TRBJ1-1; 7 positions match TRBD1. The CDR3 contains 14 residues. V gave up 6 bases and J gave up 3 bases; unmatched junction bases: 7. Per germline, CDR1 MDHEN and CDR2 SYDVKM. As DNA, the CDR3 is TGTGCCAGCAGCCCTTCCGACAGGGACACTGAAGCTTTCTTT. This codes for CASSPSDRDTEAFF.

This clonotype was seen at least ten times. CDR3 region: CASSLGVEGSYNEQFF. CDR3 coding DNA: TGTGCCAGCAGCTTAGGGGTTGAGGGCTCCTACAATGAGCAGTTCTTC. V usage is TRBV11-2 and J usage is TRBJ2-1, with a weak D call TRBD2 (5 bases). With 1 base removed from V and 0 bases from J, the gap between germline ends came to 10 bases. Germline CDR1 SGHAT, CDR2 FQNNGV. The CDR3 extends over 16 amino acids.

This clonotype occurred many times. The chain couples TRBV12-3 or TRBV12-4 to TRBJ2-5; D ambiguous. Trimming cost V 6 bases and J 0 bases, with 8 bases left between them. The CDR3 covers 13 residues. In DNA, the CDR3 is TGTGCCAGCAGCGTCAGGTACCAAGAGACCCAGTACTTC. This codes for CASSVRYQETQYF.